Sequencing of this T cell receptor beta chain was carried out in a study of shared clonotypes between healthy human individuals (dated by TCRdb to the early 2020s). In terms of the full investigation: A few men and a couple of women, aged 18 to 49 years, made up the cohort. Leukapheresis yielded between about 0.9 and 9.5 billion PBMCs per donor. For each donor, three plates each were used for CD4 naive and CD4 memory, two plates were used for CD8 naive, and one plate was used for CD8 memory. Blood TCR repertoires of five healthy adults were deeply sequenced to estimate repertoire size and the extent of clonotype sharing between individuals. Libraries were prepared and TCR repertoires were sequenced by different laboratories using diverse techniques, in order to increase sequencing depth and limit assay-specific biases. The full study reports these points: Based on pairwise subsampling, the degree of clonotype sharing among donors was expected to be affected by sequencing depth. Rarefaction of sorted-subset datasets indicated incomplete sequencing despite the large sequencing depth. Higher generation probabilities were observed for clonotypes shared by all four sorted-subset donors than for non-shared clonotypes. Sampling was restricted to blood, and TCR repertoires in tissue are likely to differ from TCR repertoires in blood. Larger estimated clonotype richness was generally found for naive subsets than for memory subsets. When a few donors were compared, the shared fraction of clonotypes was 5% to 6.5% for naive CD4, 3.5% to 4% for naive CD8, 2.3% for memory CD4, and 0.35% to 0.5% for memory CD8. The small number of donors limited the genetic and exposure-history diversity represented.

From a lookup of the germline V gene, CDR1 and CDR2 are SGHRS and YFSETQ. There are 12 amino acids in the CDR3, from cysteine to phenylalanine inclusive. Only the CDR3 DNA is retained, 36 bases long and in frame from the first base. Trimming takes 6 bases from V and 5 bases from J, and the germline ends sit 11 bases apart. Comments on this clone: Its antigen is not yet known. Within one base of it there is no much larger clone, and no base qualities were kept.

The donors were healthy, HIV-negative adults with no recently reported acute infections or vaccinations. All donors were Caucasian adults living in Nashville, Tennessee, USA. CD4+ T cells were enriched through magnetic negative selection, after which naive cells were positively selected on CD45RA and the remaining negative fraction served as the memory subset. After blood collection by leukapheresis, PBMCs were isolated using Ficoll-Histopaque density gradient centrifugation and then cryopreserved in the vapor phase of liquid nitrogen. Analytical flow cytometry was used to check the purity and quantity of every magnetically sorted T cell population. From each sorted fraction, genomic DNA was isolated and quantified by UV absorbance on a Nanodrop 2000c. Using the deep immunoSEQ assay, multiplex PCR amplified TCR CDR3 regions from genomic DNA. Extracted genomic DNA from each cell subset was distributed evenly across all wells of several immunoSEQ 96-well plates, and each plate was treated as a replicate. For sorted subsets, each replicate PCR was loaded with about 0.2 ug genomic DNA, equivalent to some 31,000 T cell genomes. Purified libraries were measured with a Qubit 3.0 fluorometer, size-checked on a Bioanalyzer 2100, and measured again with the KAPA Library Quantification kit. Every immunoSEQ 96-well plate was sequenced on a dedicated single-read 150-cycle Illumina NextSeq 550 flow cell. Per the source publication's procedure: Because the immunoSEQ output included only junctional sequences and no quality scores, the filtering could not be the same as the filtering used for full-length reads. Sequences were annotated with PyIR, a Python wrapper for IgBLAST v1.9, using IMGT germline references to assign V/J genes and CDR3. Any read was removed if the V/J assignment was weak (E-value above 1e-6), the CDR3 was missing, or the read contained stop codons, out-of-frame junctions, or ambiguous translated residues. V3J clonotypes were defined as sequences sharing the same inferred V gene, J gene, and CDR3 amino acid sequence. Percentage overlap between repertoires was calculated by dividing the number of shared unique clonotypes by the size of the smaller repertoire. Richness of each repertoire was evaluated using RTK rarefaction, the Chao1 estimator, and Recon v2.1 estimates of unobserved clonotypes. For all TCRbeta clonotypes obtained by the gDNA method from several donors, generation probabilities were computed with OLGA. TCRdb holds this immuneACCESS table with in-frame rearrangements only. Some clones are missing; in checked studies, unresolved V genes explain under half, and the rest has no known cause. The V and J calls and clone size are taken from that table; D and trimming were inferred from the DNA. The sample records about 1.5 million clones, 95% to 99% of which are singletons. Less than 0.55% of the sample belongs to the ten largest clones.

The receptor chain draws on TRBV5-1 and TRBJ2-5; the D segment could be TRBD2, given 6 matching bases. The sequenced sample was naive CD4+ T cells sorted from blood. The sample's cell subset or site label, in plain terms: CD45RA+ positively selected. The receptor was isolated from a man aged 25-45 years in good health. The CDR3 region reads CASTGLWETQYF. The nucleotides read TGCGCCAGCACGGGACTTTGGGAGACCCAGTACTTC.